The 10 T cell receptor beta chains listed next were all sequenced from one sample in a study of blood T cells in healthy people across ages. Sample-barcoded 5' priming and a J-beta primer mix drove a second PCR of 7 to 11 cycles. From the 5' RACE reads, TCRdb called clonotypes with MiXCR, one entry per CDR3 protein. The repertoire holds approximately 690,000 distinct CDR3 sequences, with roughly 50% as singletons. Sequencing was performed on blood. The source of these receptors is a man between 60 and 75 years old in good health.

The gene calls are TRBV12-3 or TRBV12-4 and TRBJ2-2; 8 bases agree with TRBD1. The junction had 13 bases not matched to a gene; V was cut back by 7 bases and J by 9 bases. The CDR3 runs 15 residues. CDR3 coding DNA: TGTGCCAGCACCCTACAGGGGGGCCCTTTCCGGGAGCTGTTTTTT. Amino acids: CASTLQGGPFRELFF.

This chain connects TRBV6-1 to TRBJ2-3; D tentatively reads TRBD1 or TRBD2 (5 bases each). CDR3 length equals 14 residues. The germline V gene has CDR1 MNHNS and CDR2 SASEGT. V shed 3 bases and J shed 4 bases, with 11 bases lying between them. This CDR3 is CASSDGASPDTQYF. The CDR3, as DNA: TGTGCCAGCAGTGATGGGGCTAGCCCAGATACGCAGTATTTT.

The table lists this clonotype with many counts. V is TRBV3-1 and J is TRBJ1-5; no reliable D call. Trimming left V 5 bases short and J 3 bases short, with 8 bases between. The CDR3 is 13 amino acids. Germline V lookup: CDR1 LGHDT, CDR2 YNNKEL (reference sequence). The CDR3 bases are TGTGCCAGCAGCTCTAGCGCCAATCAGCCCCAGCATTTT. Translated, it gives CASSSSANQPQHF.

This rearrangement joins TRBV29-1 to TRBJ2-3; 11 bases are a match to TRBD2. The germline gives CDR1 SQVTM, CDR2 ANQGSEA. The CDR3 runs to 15 residues. V dropped 7 bases and J dropped 2; count of bases not matched to a gene: 8. The CDR3 coding sequence is TGCAGCGCGGGCGGGACTAGCGGATACACAGATACGCAGTATTTT. It specifies CSAGGTSGYTDTQYF.

The genes are TRBV7-9 and TRBJ2-1, with a weak D call TRBD2 (5 bases). V was trimmed by 5 bases and J by 4 bases, leaving 18 bases between them. Germline CDR1 and CDR2: SEHNR and FQNEAQ (reference sequence). The CDR3 totals 16 residues. The CDR3 sequence: CASSQGGQTIYNEQFF. The CDR3 region has the DNA TGTGCCAGCAGCCAAGGCGGGCAGACTATATACAATGAGCAGTTCTTC.

This clonotype occurred a few times. The chain recombines TRBV3-1 with TRBJ2-7; D is ambiguous. The CDR3 is 13 amino acids. From germline, CDR1 is LGHDT and CDR2 YNNKEL (reference sequence). V shed 1 base and J shed 2 bases, with 6 bases lying between them. DNA for the CDR3: TGTGCCAGCAGCCAAGGGGCCGCCTACGAGCAGTACTTC. Its translation is CASSQGAAYEQYF.

The gene calls are TRBV3-1 and TRBJ1-2; no firm D call. The V gene's germline CDR1 is LGHDT and CDR2 YNNKEL (reference sequence). The germline V and J ends were trimmed by 4 bases and 1 base, with 13 bases remaining between them. The CDR3 has 15 residues. CDR3 protein: CASSRWEDFNYGYTF. The CDR3 DNA reads as TGTGCCAGCAGCCGGTGGGAGGATTTTAACTATGGCTACACCTTC. The entire variable domain, with the rest obtained from reference TRBV3-1 and TRBJ1-2, is as follows: DTAVSQTPKYLVTQMGNDKSIKCEQNLGHDTMYWYKQDSKKFLKIMFSYNNKELIINETVPNRFSPKSPDKAHLNLHINSLELGDSAVYFCASSRWEDFNYGYTFGSGTRLTVV.

The chain couples TRBV20-1 to TRBJ2-5; 7 positions agree with TRBD1. The V gene's germline CDR1 is DFQATT and CDR2 SNEGSKA (reference sequence). The CDR3 sequence is 14 residues long. J gave up 11 bases and V 3 bases, and 15 bases lay outside the gene matches. CDR3 coding DNA: TGCAGTGCTAGGGGAAGGACAGGCGGATACAAGCAGTACTTC. Its protein is CSARGRTGGYKQYF.

This chain links TRBV5-1 with TRBJ2-7; D unclear. Near its end, the DNA agrees better with TRBJ2-5, so the J call may be wrong. Germline assignment: CDR1 SGHRS and CDR2 YFSETQ. There are 14 residues in the CDR3. CDR3 loop: CASSVFLGSETQYF. CDR3 DNA sequence: TGCGCCAGCAGCGTGTTCTTAGGGTCGGAGACCCAGTACTTC.

This chain uses TRBV6-6 with TRBJ1-5, with D maybe TRBD1 (6 bases). The CDR3 extends over 14 amino acids. V was trimmed by 4 bases and J by 6 bases, leaving 13 bases between them. The germline CDR1 and CDR2 sequences are MNHNY and SVGAGI (reference sequence). The CDR3 sequence is CASSSPGATQPQHF. In DNA, the CDR3 is TGTGCCAGCAGTTCTCCAGGGGCCACTCAGCCCCAGCATTTT.